This T cell receptor (beta chain) stems from a study of blood T cells in healthy people across ages (dated by TCRdb to 2014 to 2015). Study-level background: Template switching captured roughly one uniquely barcoded TCR beta cDNA molecule per two T cells in model experiments. Using deep sequencing normalized with unique cDNA molecular identifiers, the study measured how TCR beta repertoire diversity changes with age. The donors were split into four age groups: young (average about 15 years), middle-aged (39), aged (more than 55) and long-lived (82). Donors of different ages were randomly distributed across sequencing lanes to avoid experimental bias. Using the same blood draw, the study looked at two additional independent replicas of 1 million unique cDNA reads for two donors, one aged 18 to 29 and the other aged 80 or older.

Details on this clonotype: Its antigen remains unidentified. One end of the junction is discordant with germline, which a read error may explain.

Library preparation employed 5' RACE. Sequencing relied on an Illumina HiSeq 2500. The second PCR ran for about 7 to 11 cycles and used a J-beta primer mix along with a sample-barcoded 5' primer. Each TCR beta cDNA molecule received a unique molecular identifier from a template-switch 5' adaptor carrying 12 random nucleotides. Each sample yielded at least 2.5 million CDR3-containing paired-end reads. First-strand cDNA synthesis was performed from all RNA using the Mint cDNA synthesis kit, with priming by a TRBC-specific oligonucleotide. All cDNA was treated with uracil-DNA glycosylase and then went through a first 18-cycle PCR with the universal primers M1SS and BC2_uni_R. The study's processing was this. For normalization, 1 million high-quality reads were randomly selected from each sample, with every read carrying a distinct molecular identifier. Instead of being binned into consensus sequences, reads that shared molecular identifiers were thrown out. MiTCR, set to a Q25 quality threshold and the strictest error-elimination algorithm, was used for CDR3 identification, clonotype clustering and error correction. A nonparametric unseen species model with Euler transformation was used to estimate lower-bound total TCR beta diversity. TCRdb trimmed public reads at Q25 via fastp, called clones via MiXCR and kept in-frame beta chains. Merged by CDR3 protein, the rows form single entries marked with the most common genes and DNA. TCRdb's processing, not the authors', yielded these V and J calls. Here the sample has about 640,000 distinct CDR3 sequences; 40% to 45% occur a single time. The leading ten clones occupy 25% to 35% of the sample.

Donors were 39 systemically healthy Caucasian individuals from Russia aged roughly 6 to 90 years. Roughly 10 milliliters of peripheral blood were collected from each donor into EDTA-treated Vacutainer tubes. PBMCs were isolated by Ficoll-Paque density-gradient centrifugation, with at least 6 million obtained per sample. Trizol reagent was used to extract total RNA from the PBMCs, yielding at least 6 micrograms per sample. For every donor, an aliquot of PBMCs went through flow cytometry to measure the percentages of naive CD45RAhigh/CD27high T cells. Findings and caveats that apply to the study as a whole: Estimates of total diversity from one million sequenced T cells were regarded as lower bounds and underestimates. As age increased, observed TCR beta diversity per million T cells dropped in a roughly linear way, and a significant reduction was already evident by age about 40. The CMV infection status of donors was not known, potentially confounding age-related changes in expanded clonotypes. A strong correlation was found between observed TCR beta diversity and the percentage of naive T cells measured by flow cytometry. The long-lived group showed more naive CD4+ T cells, fewer expanded clones and increased TCR diversity than the aged group, suggesting age selection. Because profiling used bulk unsorted PBMCs, naive and antigen-experienced compartments could not be compared conclusively.

The CDR3 runs 13 amino acids, cysteine and phenylalanine included. Only the CDR3 DNA is retained, 39 bases long and in frame from the first base. The germline V gene specifies SGHDN as CDR1 and FVKESK as CDR2. The chain is encoded by TRBV14 joined to TRBJ2-3; TRBD1 might be the D gene, on 6 matching bases. The sample comprised blood. The clonotype was recovered from an elderly man in good health. The nucleotide sequence reads as follows: TGTGCCGGCAGCAAGGGGGTGGCAGATACGCAGTATTTT. The encoded protein is CAGSKGVADTQYF.